Sequencing of this T cell receptor beta chain was carried out in a study of blood T cells in healthy people across ages. The use of a sample-barcoded 5' primer and a J-beta primer mix characterized a second PCR of about 7 to 12 cycles. Each cDNA molecule received a tag from a template-switch adaptor that had 12 random nucleotides. TCRdb re-called the 5' RACE reads through MiXCR, storing one row per CDR3 protein. The top ten hold just under 9.5% of the sample, which has some 760,000 distinct CDR3 sequences, roughly 25% seen once. Germline V gene data show CDR1 as MNHNS and CDR2 as SASEGT. After removal of 2 bases from V and 3 bases from J, the junction contained 3 bases not matched to a gene. The length of the CDR3 is 14 residues. These data also featured in a second study, about T cells of mothers and their children. That paper states: Overlap measured in related mother-child pairs was slightly, non-significantly higher than in unrelated pairs.

The J gene is TRBJ1-1, the V gene TRBV6-1, with 7 bases identical to TRBD1. Sequences were obtained from blood. This receptor was identified in a boy between 10 and 17 years old in good health. The CDR3 region has the DNA TGTGCCAGCAGTGAATACAGGGGAGACACTGAAGCTTTCTTT. The encoded protein is CASSEYRGDTEAFF.